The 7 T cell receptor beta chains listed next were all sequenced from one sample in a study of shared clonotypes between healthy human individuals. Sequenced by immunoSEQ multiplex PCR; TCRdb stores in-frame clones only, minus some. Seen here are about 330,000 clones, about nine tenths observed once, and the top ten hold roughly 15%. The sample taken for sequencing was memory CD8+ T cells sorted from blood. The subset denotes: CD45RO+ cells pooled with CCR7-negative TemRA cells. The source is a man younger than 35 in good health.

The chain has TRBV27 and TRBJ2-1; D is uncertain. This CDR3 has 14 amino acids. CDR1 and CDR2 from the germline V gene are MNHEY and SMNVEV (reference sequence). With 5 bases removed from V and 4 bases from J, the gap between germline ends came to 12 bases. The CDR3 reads CASSLTDGYNEQFF. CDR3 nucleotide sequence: TGTGCCAGCAGTCTCACCGACGGTTACAATGAGCAGTTCTTC.

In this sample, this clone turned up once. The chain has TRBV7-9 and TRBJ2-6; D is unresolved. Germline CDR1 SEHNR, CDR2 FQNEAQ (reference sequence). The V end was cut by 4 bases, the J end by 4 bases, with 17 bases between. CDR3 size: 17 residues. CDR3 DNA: TGTGCCAGCAGCTCCGGGTCCCGACCCTCGGGGGCCAACGTCCTGACTTTC. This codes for CASSSGSRPSGANVLTF. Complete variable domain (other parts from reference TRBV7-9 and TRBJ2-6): DTGVSQNPRHKITKRGQNVTFRCDPISEHNRLYWYRQTLGQGPEFLTYFQNEAQLEKSRLLSDRFSAERPKGSFSTLEIQRTEQGDSAMYLCASSSGSRPSGANVLTFGAGSRLTVL.

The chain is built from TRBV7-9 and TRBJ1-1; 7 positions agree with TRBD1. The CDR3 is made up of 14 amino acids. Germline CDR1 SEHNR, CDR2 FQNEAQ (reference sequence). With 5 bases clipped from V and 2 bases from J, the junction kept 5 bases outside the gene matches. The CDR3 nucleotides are TGTGCCAGCAGCAGCTGGGACAGTAACACTGAAGCTTTCTTT. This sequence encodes CASSSWDSNTEAFF. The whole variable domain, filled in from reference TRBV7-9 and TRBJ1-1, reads DTGVSQNPRHKITKRGQNVTFRCDPISEHNRLYWYRQTLGQGPEFLTYFQNEAQLEKSRLLSDRFSAERPKGSFSTLEIQRTEQGDSAMYLCASSSWDSNTEAFFGQGTRLTVV.

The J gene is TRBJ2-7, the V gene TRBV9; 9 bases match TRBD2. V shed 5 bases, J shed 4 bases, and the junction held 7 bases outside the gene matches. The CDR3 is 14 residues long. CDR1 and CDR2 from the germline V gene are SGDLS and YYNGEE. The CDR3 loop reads CASSPSGVTYEQYF. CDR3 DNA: TGTGCCAGCAGTCCTAGCGGGGTCACATACGAGCAGTACTTC. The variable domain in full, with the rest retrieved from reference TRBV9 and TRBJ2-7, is DSGVTQTPKHLITATGQRVTLRCSPRSGDLSVYWYQQSLDQGLQFLIQYYNGEERAKGNILERFSAQQFPDLHSELNLSSLELGDSALYFCASSPSGVTYEQYFGPGTRLTVT.

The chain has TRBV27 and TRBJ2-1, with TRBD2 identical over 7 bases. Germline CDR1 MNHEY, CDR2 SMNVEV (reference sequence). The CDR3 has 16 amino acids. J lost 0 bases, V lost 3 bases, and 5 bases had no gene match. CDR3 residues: CASSFVGGSSYNEQFF. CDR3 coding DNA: TGTGCCAGCAGTTTCGTGGGCGGGAGCTCCTACAATGAGCAGTTCTTC.

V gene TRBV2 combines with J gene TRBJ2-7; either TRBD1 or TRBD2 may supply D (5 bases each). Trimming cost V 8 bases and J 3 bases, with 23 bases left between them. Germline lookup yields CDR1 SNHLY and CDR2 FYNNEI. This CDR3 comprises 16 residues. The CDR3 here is CASGGPGALGHYEQYF. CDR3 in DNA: TGTGCCAGCGGGGGTCCCGGGGCCCTGGGGCACTACGAGCAGTACTTC. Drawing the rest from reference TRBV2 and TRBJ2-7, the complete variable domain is EPEVTQTPSHQVTQMGQEVILRCVPISNHLYFYWYRQILGQKVEFLVSFYNNEISEKSEIFDDQFSVERPDGSNFTLKIRSTKLEDSAMYFCASGGPGALGHYEQYFGPGTRLTVT.

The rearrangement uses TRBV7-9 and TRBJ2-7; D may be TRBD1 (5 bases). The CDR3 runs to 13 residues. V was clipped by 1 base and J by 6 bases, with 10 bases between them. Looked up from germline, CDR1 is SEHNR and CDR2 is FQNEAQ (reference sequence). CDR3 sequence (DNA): TGTGCCAGCAGCTTAGAAGGGGTGGCCGAGCAGTACTTC. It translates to CASSLEGVAEQYF.